The 18 T cell receptor beta chains below were found in one sample sequenced in a study of cytomegalovirus exposure and HLA in healthy donors. The study ran its PCR with 60 Vbeta and 13 Jbeta primers. Produced via immunoSEQ multiplex PCR; TCRdb's table is partial and in-frame only. Seen here are around 180,000 clones, just over 75% observed once, and the top ten hold roughly 1.4%. The sequencing input was PBMCs. The receptors come from a woman aged 30 to 39 in good health and CMV-seropositive.

The chain links TRBV19 to TRBJ1-4; tentatively, D is TRBD1 (5 bases). V was shortened by 0 bases and J by 10 bases, with 12 bases between the two germline ends. CDR3 length: 14 amino acids. CDR1 is LNHDA, CDR2 SQIVND, per germline (reference sequence). This chain's CDR3 is CASSIDTREGKLFF. The CDR3 nucleotides read TGTGCCAGTAGTATAGATACCAGGGAAGGAAAACTGTTTTTT. Combining the CDR3 with reference TRBV19 and TRBJ1-4 gives the whole variable domain DGGITQSPKYLFRKEGQNVTLSCEQNLNHDAMYWYRQDPGQGLRLIYYSQIVNDFQKGDIAEGYSVSREKKESFPLTVTSAQKNPTAFYLCASSIDTREGKLFFGSGTQLSVL.

V gene TRBV5-5 combines with J gene TRBJ2-2; TRBD2 aligns across 10 bases. This CDR3 is built from 16 residues. V was pared by 1 base and J by 4 bases, with 4 bases of the junction left unmatched. The germline gives CDR1 SGHKS, CDR2 YYEKEE (reference sequence). The CDR3 DNA reads TGTGCCAGCAGCTTGACTAGCGGGGAGACCACCGGGGAGCTGTTTTTT. Its translation is CASSLTSGETTGELFF.

The chain carries TRBV28 and TRBJ2-7, with 8 bases that match TRBD2. This CDR3 region has 14 residues. Germline loops: CDR1 MDHEN, CDR2 SYDVKM. Unmatched junction bases numbered 10, after V lost 5 bases and J lost 7 bases. The CDR3 loop reads CASSQAGANGEQYF. The CDR3 region has the DNA TGTGCCAGCAGTCAAGCGGGAGCAAATGGTGAGCAGTACTTC. The complete variable domain, with remaining parts taken from reference TRBV28 and TRBJ2-7, reads DVKVTQSSRYLVKRTGEKVFLECVQDMDHENMFWYRQDPGLGLRLIYFSYDVKMKEKGDIPEGYSVSREKKERFSLILESASTNQTSMYLCASSQAGANGEQYFGPGTRLTVT.

This clone has a handful of counts. This chain links TRBV4-1 with TRBJ2-2, with TRBD1 matching over 7 bases. This CDR3 is 16 amino acids long. Germline V gene data show CDR1 as MGHRA and CDR2 as YSYEKL. V shed 2 bases, J shed 1 base, and the junction held 4 bases outside the gene matches. This CDR3 reads CASSQRTGMNTGELFF. The DNA for the CDR3 is TGCGCCAGCAGCCAAAGGACAGGAATGAACACCGGGGAGCTGTTTTTT.

The J gene is TRBJ2-2, the V gene TRBV5-1; maybe TRBD1 (6 bases). V lost 0 bases and J 0 bases, leaving 9 bases between the germline ends. The CDR3 is 16 amino acids. Germline loops: CDR1 SGHRS, CDR2 YFSETQ. The CDR3 is CASSLGTASNTGELFF. The CDR3 DNA follows: TGCGCCAGCAGCTTGGGGACAGCTTCGAACACCGGGGAGCTGTTTTTT.

The V call is TRBV7-6, the J call TRBJ2-2, with a possible D match to TRBD2 (6 bases). Germline CDR1 reads SGHVS; CDR2 reads FNYEAQ. CDR3 length equals 14 residues. V lost 1 base and J lost 5, with 8 bases in between. The CDR3: CASSLGRGTGELFF. CDR3 in DNA: TGTGCCAGCAGCTTAGGGAGGGGAACCGGGGAGCTGTTTTTT.

As concerns this clone: Other DNA sequences in the same sample also yield this CDR3. J is TRBJ1-1 and V is TRBV5-1, with D maybe TRBD1 (5 bases). There are 14 residues in the CDR3. With 2 bases removed from V and 0 bases from J, the gap between germline ends came to 8 bases. CDR1 and CDR2 (germline): SGHRS, YFSETQ. In DNA form, the CDR3 reads TGCGCCAGCAGCTTAGACAGAGTGAACACTGAAGCTTTCTTT. Residues: CASSLDRVNTEAFF.

V usage is TRBV4-1 and J usage is TRBJ1-2, with TRBD1 matching over 8 bases. This CDR3 contains 16 residues. From germline, CDR1 is MGHRA and CDR2 YSYEKL. J lost 4 bases, V lost 0 bases, and 7 bases had no gene match. CDR3 in DNA: TGCGCCAGCAGCCAAGATCGGAGAGGACAGGGCTATGGCTACACCTTC. Amino acid sequence: CASSQDRRGQGYGYTF.

As DNA, the CDR3 is TGCGCCAGCAGCCCCGGGGTGGGGACAACGGGGACCCAGTACTTC. Protein product: CASSPGVGTTGTQYF. The chain links TRBV5-1 to TRBJ2-5, with D possibly being TRBD1 (6 bases). The V gene lost 4 bases and the J gene lost 7 bases, with 20 bases spanning the gap. The CDR3 consists of 15 residues. Germline V gene lookup returns CDR1 SGHRS and CDR2 YFSETQ. The variable domain in full, completed from reference TRBV5-1 and TRBJ2-5, reads KAGVTQTPRYLIKTRGQQVTLSCSPISGHRSVSWYQQTPGQGLQFLFEYFSETQRNKGNFPGRFSGRQFSNSRSEMNVSTLELGDSALYLCASSPGVGTTGTQYFGPGTRLLVL.

This clone was found once. CDR3: CASSGMGGPGNTIYF. CDR3 nucleotides: TGTGCCAGCTCCGGGATGGGGGGGCCTGGAAACACCATATATTTT. The chain couples TRBV25-1 to TRBJ1-3, with D perhaps TRBD1 (6 bases). CDR3 size: 15 residues. From germline, CDR1 is MGHDK and CDR2 SYGVNS. Trimming shortened V by 8 bases and J by 2 bases, and 16 bases separated the two germline ends. Full variable domain (rest looked up from reference TRBV25-1 and TRBJ1-3): EADIYQTPRYLVIGTGKKITLECSQTMGHDKMYWYQQDPGMELHLIHYSYGVNSTEKGDLSSESTVSRIRTEHFPLTLESARPSHTSQYLCASSGMGGPGNTIYFGEGSWLTVV.

The V and J genes are TRBV5-4 and TRBJ2-1; 14 bases map to TRBD2. V dropped 7 bases and J dropped 1; count of bases not matched to a gene: 4. CDR3 length equals 16 residues. Germline CDR1 and CDR2: SGHNT and YYREEE (reference sequence). In DNA form, the CDR3 reads TGTGCCAGCGGGACTAGCGGGAGAACATCCTACAATGAGCAGTTCTTC. Translating gives CASGTSGRTSYNEQFF.

This clone came up a few times. This sample also contains other DNA sequences that code for the same CDR3. This sequence joins TRBV27 and TRBJ2-6, with no clear D. Germline CDR1 reads MNHEY; CDR2 reads SMNVEV (reference sequence). The germline V and J ends were trimmed by 4 bases and 0 bases, with 4 bases remaining between them. The CDR3 extends over 14 amino acids. The chain's CDR3 is CASSSLSGANVLTF. The CDR3 region has the DNA TGTGCCAGCAGTTCCCTCTCTGGGGCCAACGTCCTGACTTTC.

The chain employs TRBV6-6 and TRBJ2-7; D call uncertain. Deletions cut 6 bases from V and 7 bases from J, with 13 bases between. CDR3 length: 12 residues. Germline V lookup: CDR1 MNHNY, CDR2 SVGAGI (reference sequence). The CDR3 region is CASSPAATEQYF. DNA for the CDR3: TGTGCCAGCAGCCCCGCTGCGACAGAGCAGTACTTC.

The genes are TRBV5-1 and TRBJ2-7; 8 bases are shared with TRBD2. V lost 2 bases, J lost 6 bases, and 10 bases stayed unmatched. CDR3 size: 15 residues. Germline V gives CDR1 SGHRS, CDR2 YFSETQ. CDR3 in amino acids: CASSFIGRALGEQYF. The CDR3 DNA reads TGCGCCAGCAGCTTTATCGGGAGGGCCCTCGGCGAGCAGTACTTC.

The chain uses TRBV5-1 and TRBJ2-3; 9 bases fit TRBD2. The ends lost 0 bases at V and 5 bases at J; junction bases unmatched: 4. There are 15 residues in the CDR3. Germline CDR1 is SGHRS and CDR2 is YFSETQ. CDR3 nucleotides: TGCGCCAGCAGCTTGGAGTTAGCGGGAGTAGATACGCAGTATTTT. Translation: CASSLELAGVDTQYF.

The chain has TRBV11-2 and TRBJ1-4, with 8 bases lining up with TRBD1. The CDR3 consists of 15 residues. Germline V lookup: CDR1 SGHAT, CDR2 FQNNGV. The trim removed 5 bases at V and 4 bases at J, leaving 6 bases unmatched. The CDR3 loop is CASSRRGQNNEKLFF. CDR3 DNA: TGTGCCAGCAGCCGCAGGGGGCAAAATAATGAAAAACTGTTTTTT.

In this sample, this clone turned up a few times. The genes are TRBV5-6 and TRBJ1-1; D gene unclear. This CDR3 spans 15 amino acids. Germline loops: CDR1 SGHDT, CDR2 YYEEEE. Trimming stripped 4 bases from V and 1 base from J, with 14 bases between. DNA for the CDR3: TGTGCCAGCAGCCCTGAAGGTCGGGGGAACACTGAAGCTTTCTTT. The encoded protein is CASSPEGRGNTEAFF.

This clone showed up just a few times. The rearrangement uses TRBV28 and TRBJ1-1; TRBD1 aligns across 7 bases. This CDR3 comprises 14 residues. The germline gives CDR1 MDHEN, CDR2 SYDVKM. The V segment lost 6 bases and the J segment 5 bases; nucleotides outside the gene matches: 9. CDR3 bases: TGTGCCAGCAGCGGAATGACAGGGCGGACTGAAGCTTTCTTT. This sequence encodes CASSGMTGRTEAFF. Complete variable domain (other parts from reference TRBV28 and TRBJ1-1): DVKVTQSSRYLVKRTGEKVFLECVQDMDHENMFWYRQDPGLGLRLIYFSYDVKMKEKGDIPEGYSVSREKKERFSLILESASTNQTSMYLCASSGMTGRTEAFFGQGTRLTVV.